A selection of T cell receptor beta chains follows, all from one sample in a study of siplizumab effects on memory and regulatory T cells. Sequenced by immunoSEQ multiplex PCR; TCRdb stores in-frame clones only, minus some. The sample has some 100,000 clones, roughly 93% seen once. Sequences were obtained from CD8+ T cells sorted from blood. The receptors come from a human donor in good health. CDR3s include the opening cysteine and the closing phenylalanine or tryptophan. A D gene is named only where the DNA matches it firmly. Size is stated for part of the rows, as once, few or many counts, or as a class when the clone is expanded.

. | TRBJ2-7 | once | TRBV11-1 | TGTGCCAGCAGCTTTACCGGGCGGTCCTACGAGCAGTACTTC | CASSFTGRSYEQYF
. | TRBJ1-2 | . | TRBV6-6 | TGTGCCAGCAGTCCACGGGGGAGGCGCGGCTACACCTTC | CASSPRGRRGYTF
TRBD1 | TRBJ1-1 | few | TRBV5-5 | TGTGCCAGCACCACCTTGGCCGGGACAGGGTTGAACACTGAAGCTTTCTTT | CASTTLAGTGLNTEAFF
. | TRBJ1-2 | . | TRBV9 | TGTGCCAGCAGCGTAGAGGGGACGACCTATGGCTACACCTTC | CASSVEGTTYGYTF
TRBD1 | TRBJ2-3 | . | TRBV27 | TGTGCCAGCATCCCTACAGGGGGCGACACAGATACGCAGTATTTT | CASIPTGGDTDTQYF
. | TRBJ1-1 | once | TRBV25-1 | TGTGCCAGCAGGTCCGTGGGGGCGCCGAACACTGAAGCTTTCTTT | CASRSVGAPNTEAFF
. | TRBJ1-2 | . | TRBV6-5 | TGTGCCAGCAGACGCCCGGGGGACTATGGCTACACCTTC | CASRRPGDYGYTF
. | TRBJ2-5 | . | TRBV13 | TGTGCCAGCAGCTTAACCCAGAACCCGCAAGAGACCCAGTACTTC | CASSLTQNPQETQYF
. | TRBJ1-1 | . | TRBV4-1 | TGCGCCAGCAGCCAAGTAGGGGGTGAAGCTTTCTTT | CASSQVGGEAFF
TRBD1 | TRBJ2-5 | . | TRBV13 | TGTGCCAGCAGCTTAGCCGGGACAGGGTCGGAAGAGACCCAGTACTTC | CASSLAGTGSEETQYF
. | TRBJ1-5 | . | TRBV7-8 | TGTGCCAGCAGCTTCTCGGACGGGGGGAAAGATCAGCCCCAGCATTTT | CASSFSDGGKDQPQHF
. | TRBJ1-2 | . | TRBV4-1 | TGCGCCAGCAGCCAAGATCGTGCCGGGGAATACACCTTC | CASSQDRAGEYTF
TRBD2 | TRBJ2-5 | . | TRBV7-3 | TGTGCCAGCAGCTTAACGGGACTAGCGGGTGAGACCCAGTACTTC | CASSLTGLAGETQYF